The T cell receptor (beta chain) described here comes from a study of blood T cell repertoires in COVID-19. Study-level background: Samples taken during acute and convalescent COVID-19 were collected in the United States, Italy and Spain. PBMCs, B-cell-depleted T cells, or T cells were the source of the cDNA or gDNA that made up the material.

This CDR3 contains 13 residues. V was trimmed by 5 bases and J by 5 bases, leaving 12 bases between them. Germline CDR1 reads SGHAT; CDR2 reads FQNNGV. In the source study's methods: Amplification with reference gene primers provided the estimates of nucleated cell counts. The repertoire was sequenced with immunoSEQ multiplex PCR; TCRdb's copy has only in-frame clones and lacks some. V and J calls and clone size come straight from that table; D and trimming were deduced from the DNA. The sample has 95,000 to 150,000 clones, just over 85% seen once. This TCR was recovered from a man in his forties with acute or convalescent COVID-19. The sequenced sample was peripheral blood. The chain is built from TRBV11-2 and TRBJ1-2; D possibly corresponds to TRBD1 (5 bases). This chain's CDR3 is CASSQGLWYGYTF. CDR3 bases: TGTGCCAGCAGCCAGGGTTTATGGTATGGCTACACCTTC.